Listed here is a single T cell receptor (beta chain). Its specificity is not known. These data originate in a study of cytomegalovirus exposure and HLA in healthy donors. The study, taken as a whole, reports: Listed as cytomegalovirus-associated were 170 or so TCR beta chains.

The CDR3 loop spans 13 amino acids. The germline CDR1 and CDR2 sequences are SGDLS and YYNGEE. V was clipped by 2 bases and J by 3 bases, with 7 bases between them. Sequencing used immunoSEQ multiplex PCR; TCRdb keeps in-frame clones, though not all of them. The table includes 200,000 to 300,000 clones, less than 95% detected once. Sequenced material: PBMCs. This receptor was obtained from a woman in her twenties or thirties in good health and CMV-seronegative. The V gene is TRBV9, the J gene TRBJ2-3, with D tentatively TRBD2 (6 bases). The CDR3 region is CASSVRGTDTQYF. The DNA for the CDR3 is TGTGCCAGCAGCGTCCGGGGGACAGATACGCAGTATTTT.